Listed here is a single T cell receptor beta chain. This sample was included in a study of T cells in Graves' hyperthyroidism and ophthalmopathy. Overall study context: Peripheral blood was collected at initial diagnosis, before any treatment.

The CDR3 covers 15 residues. CDR1 is MNHEY, CDR2 SMNVEV, per germline (reference sequence). Trimming took off 7 bases at V and 2 bases at J, with 14 bases between the two ends. A patient was excluded if there was uncontrolled infection, other autoimmune disease, pregnancy or lactation. Amplification of TCR beta CDR3 regions used RNA as the template. The TCR CDR3 was amplified in a first-round RT-PCR using the HTBI primer set. MiXCR, run by TCRdb on the multiplex PCR reads, gives a single entry per CDR3 protein. The table has 700,000 or so distinct CDR3 sequences, less than 20% seen once; the top ten hold around 8%.

The sequence derives from a man between 18 and 35 years old with Graves' hyperthyroidism. Sequencing used blood. The chain recombines TRBV27 with TRBJ2-2; D unresolved. Here the CDR3 reads CASNRMLGNTGELFF. For the CDR3, the DNA is TGTGCCAGCAACCGGATGCTAGGAAACACCGGGGAGCTGTTTTTT.